These 2 T cell receptor beta chains originate from one sample sequenced in a study of T cell changes during pregnancy in multiple sclerosis. Profiling relied on immunoSEQ multiplex PCR, and the TCRdb table lists in-frame clones only, not all of them. The sample lists tens of thousands of clones; around 94% were seen once. Sequencing was performed on peripheral blood, taken in the second trimester of pregnancy. The receptors originated from a female donor in good health, enrolled as a control in a pregnancy study.

CDR3 region: CASSQDPGEETQYF. The CDR3, as DNA: TGCGCCAGCAGCCAAGATCCCGGGGAAGAGACCCAGTACTTC. V is TRBV4-1 and J is TRBJ2-5; D may be TRBD2 (5 bases). CDR1 and CDR2 (germline): MGHRA, YSYEKL. V lost 0 bases and J 3 bases, leaving 8 bases between the germline ends. CDR3 length: 14 amino acids.

The chain combines TRBV5-1 with TRBJ1-3; D uncertain. Trimming took 3 bases from V and 0 from J, leaving 7 bases between them. CDR3 length: 14 residues. Germline CDR1 is SGHRS and CDR2 is YFSETQ. CDR3 amino acids: CASSSQISGNTIYF. In DNA form, the CDR3 reads TGCGCCAGCAGCTCCCAAATCTCTGGAAACACCATATATTTT. Looking up the rest from reference TRBV5-1 and TRBJ1-3 gives the full variable domain: KAGVTQTPRYLIKTRGQQVTLSCSPISGHRSVSWYQQTPGQGLQFLFEYFSETQRNKGNFPGRFSGRQFSNSRSEMNVSTLELGDSALYLCASSSQISGNTIYFGEGSWLTVV.